The rows below give T cell receptor beta chains drawn from one sample of a study of Ad26.COV2.S vaccination and SARS-CoV-2 variants. Clones were read by immunoSEQ multiplex PCR, and TCRdb kept only the in-frame ones, dropping some. The sample lists roughly 400,000 clones, roughly 90% occurring once. This specimen was peripheral blood, taken in a trial of Ad26.COV2.S vaccine versus placebo. Receptors originate from a person aged 18-60 years who received the Ad26.COV2.S COVID-19 vaccine or a placebo. Each CDR3 is given with its conserved first and last residue. D genes are given only for firm matches. Expanded clones get a size class; other rows say once, few or many, or leave the size out.

size: .; D: .; V: TRBV7-8; J: TRBJ2-1; DNA: TGTGCCAGCAGCTTAGCCGGGAGTGGATTGCGAAACCTCCAATTGTACAATGAGCAGTTCTTC; CDR3: CASSLAGSGLRNLQLYNEQFF
size: .; D: .; V: TRBV6-2/TRBV6-3; J: TRBJ1-3; DNA: TGTGCCAGCAGTTACCCCCCGACCATATATTTT; CDR3: CASSYPPTIYF
size: .; D: .; V: TRBV28; J: TRBJ1-5; DNA: TGTGCCAGCAGTTTTCGTGTCCGCAATCAGCCCCAGCATTTT; CDR3: CASSFRVRNQPQHF
size: .; D: .; V: TRBV3-1/TRBV3-2; J: TRBJ1-2; DNA: TGTGCCAGCAGCCACCGCCAGGTGAACTATGGCTACACCTTC; CDR3: CASSHRQVNYGYTF
size: .; D: TRBD1; V: TRBV28; J: TRBJ1-5; DNA: TGTGCCAGCAGTCACAGGGGTTTTCAGCCCCAGCATTTT; CDR3: CASSHRGFQPQHF
size: .; D: .; V: TRBV5-5; J: TRBJ2-7; DNA: TGTGCCAGCAGCTCAGCTTCCTACGAGCAGTACTTC; CDR3: CASSSASYEQYF
size: .; D: .; V: TRBV15; J: TRBJ1-1; DNA: TGTGCCACCAGCACCAACAGGGTCTACTCTTTCTTT; CDR3: CATSTNRVYSFF
size: .; D: TRBD1; V: TRBV15; J: TRBJ2-7; DNA: TGTGCCACCAGTGTCTTGGGACAGGGTGAATACGAGCAGTACTTC; CDR3: CATSVLGQGEYEQYF
size: .; D: .; V: TRBV27; J: TRBJ1-6; DNA: TGTGCCAGCAGTCCCCGTGGCCGAAGCGAGGGTTCACCCCTCCACTTT; CDR3: CASSPRGRSEGSPLHF
size: .; D: TRBD1; V: TRBV13; J: TRBJ1-2; DNA: TGTGCCAGCAGCGGGGACAGGGGGCAAGGCTATGGCTACACCTTC; CDR3: CASSGDRGQGYGYTF
size: .; D: TRBD2; V: TRBV20-1; J: TRBJ2-1; DNA: TGCAGTGCTAGTACGACTAGCGGGGCGAATGAGCAGTTCTTC; CDR3: CSASTTSGANEQFF
size: once; D: .; V: TRBV18; J: TRBJ2-7; DNA: TGTGCCAGCTCTCTACAGGACACCATTCTCTACGAGCAGTACTTC; CDR3: CASSLQDTILYEQYF
size: .; D: .; V: TRBV12-3/TRBV12-4; J: TRBJ2-7; DNA: TGTGCCAGCAGTTTTCGTGTCCGTTACGAGCAGTACTTC; CDR3: CASSFRVRYEQYF
size: .; D: .; V: TRBV28; J: TRBJ1-2; DNA: TGTGCCAGCAGTTTGGCCCGGGACTATGGCTACACCTTC; CDR3: CASSLARDYGYTF
size: .; D: .; V: TRBV7-2; J: TRBJ2-3; DNA: TGTGCCAGCAGTTTTGGGGTACTGCCAGATACGCAGTATTTT; CDR3: CASSFGVLPDTQYF
size: .; D: TRBD1; V: TRBV7-2; J: TRBJ2-1; DNA: TGTGCCAGCAGCTTTAGAAGGGACAGGCAGTTCTTC; CDR3: CASSFRRDRQFF
size: .; D: .; V: TRBV7-2; J: TRBJ1-1; DNA: TGTGCCAGCAGCTTAGTTCAGGACACTGAAGCTTTCTTT; CDR3: CASSLVQDTEAFF
size: .; D: .; V: TRBV3-1/TRBV3-2; J: TRBJ1-1; DNA: TGTGCCAGCAGCCACCGGGCTAACACTGAAGCTTTCTTT; CDR3: CASSHRANTEAFF
size: .; D: TRBD1; V: TRBV23-1; J: TRBJ1-1; DNA: TGCGCCAGCAGTCGCCCTAAGACAGGGTTATCCAAGATGAACACTGAAGCTTTCTTT; CDR3: CASSRPKTGLSKMNTEAFF
size: .; D: .; V: TRBV7-9; J: TRBJ2-3; DNA: TGTGCCAGCAGTCAGATCCCGGCTGCGAGCACAGATACGCAGTATTTT; CDR3: CASSQIPAASTDTQYF
size: .; D: .; V: TRBV6-5; J: TRBJ2-2; DNA: TGTGCCAGCAGAGGCTTGGTCGGGGAGCTGTTTTTT; CDR3: CASRGLVGELFF
size: .; D: .; V: TRBV7-2; J: TRBJ2-3; DNA: TGTGCCAGCAGCCCCATCGGGGGCTGGACAGATACGCAGTATTTT; CDR3: CASSPIGGWTDTQYF
size: .; D: .; V: TRBV6-2/TRBV6-3; J: TRBJ2-2; DNA: TGTGCCAGCAGTACAGAAACCGGGGAGCTGTTTTTT; CDR3: CASSTETGELFF